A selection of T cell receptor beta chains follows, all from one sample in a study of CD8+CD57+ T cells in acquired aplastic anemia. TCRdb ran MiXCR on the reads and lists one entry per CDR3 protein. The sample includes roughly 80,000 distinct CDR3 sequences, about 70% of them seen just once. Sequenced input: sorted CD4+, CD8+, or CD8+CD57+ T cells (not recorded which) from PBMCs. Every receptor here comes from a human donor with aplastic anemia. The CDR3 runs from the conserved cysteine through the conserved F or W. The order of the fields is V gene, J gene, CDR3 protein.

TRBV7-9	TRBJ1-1	CASSALQGTEAFF
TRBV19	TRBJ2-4	CASSPQRGNIQYF
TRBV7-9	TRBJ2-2	CASGLGTGVVGELFF
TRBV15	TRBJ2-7	CATSRGGQGNEQYF
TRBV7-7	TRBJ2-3	CASSLLANTDTQYF
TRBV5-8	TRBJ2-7	CASSLESGRSYEQYF
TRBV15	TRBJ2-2	CATSRARETGELFF
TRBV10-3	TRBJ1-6	CASSGGVFSPLHF
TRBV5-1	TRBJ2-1	CASSSTRTSEQFF
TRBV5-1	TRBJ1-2	CASSWTLRYGYTF